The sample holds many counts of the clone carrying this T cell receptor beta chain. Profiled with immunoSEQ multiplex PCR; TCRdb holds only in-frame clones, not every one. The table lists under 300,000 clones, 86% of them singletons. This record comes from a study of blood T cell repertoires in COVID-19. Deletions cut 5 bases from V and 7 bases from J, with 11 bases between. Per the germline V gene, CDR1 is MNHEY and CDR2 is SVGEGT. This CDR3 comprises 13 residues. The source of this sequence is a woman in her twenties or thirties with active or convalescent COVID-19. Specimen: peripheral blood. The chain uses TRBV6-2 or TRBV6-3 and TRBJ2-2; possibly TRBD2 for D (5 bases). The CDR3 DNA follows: TGTGCCAGCAGTAATAGCGAAAACGGGGAGCTGTTTTTT. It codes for CASSNSENGELFF.